The clone carrying this T cell receptor (beta chain) is a singleton in its sample. Per the original methods: Researchers report that nucleated cell counts were estimated from reference gene primer amplification. TCRdb keeps only in-frame clones here, not all; method: immunoSEQ multiplex PCR. V, J and clone size are taken as reported in that table, and D and trimming were inferred from the DNA itself. Among roughly 220,000 clones listed, around 80% were seen once. The sample is drawn from a study of blood T cell repertoires in COVID-19. Study details: Nucleic acid was either cDNA or gDNA, and it came from T cells, B-cell-depleted T cells, or PBMCs.

V shed 5 bases and J shed 3 bases, with 12 bases lying between them. Germline assignment: CDR1 KGHDR and CDR2 SFDVKD. This CDR3 is 14 amino acids long. What was sequenced was peripheral blood. The chain links TRBV24-1 to TRBJ1-2, with D possibly being TRBD1 (6 bases). The TCR comes from a man aged 30 to 45 with active or convalescent COVID-19. The CDR3 region is CATSGTNRDYGYTF. Written as DNA, the CDR3 is TGTGCCACCAGTGGGACAAACAGGGACTATGGCTACACCTTC.